Following are 9 T cell receptor beta chains from one sample sequenced in a study of tumor-infiltrating lymphocytes in primary liver carcinoma. They got blood RNA out of unsorted whole blood and also pulled out germline DNA. The investigators made TCR beta cDNA from 400 to 500 ng total RNA, using a constant-region primer. Libraries for TCR beta were built through three nested multiplex PCR rounds, which together made up a slightly modified ARM-PCR procedure. Rounds one and two of PCR, each of approximately 11 cycles, were primed with TRBV1-TRBV30 forward primers and a C-beta reverse primer. MiXCR was run by TCRdb on the multiplex PCR reads, yielding one entry per CDR3 protein. Among about 320,000 distinct CDR3 sequences listed, less than 75% were seen once. Material: peripheral blood. Every receptor here comes from a man aged 40-50 years with primary liver carcinoma and hepatitis B virus infection.

Comments on this clonotype: The junction and the germline gene differ at one end; a read error may be behind it. The chain links TRBV10-3 to TRBJ2-3, with a weak D call TRBD2 (6 bases). Germline lookup yields CDR1 ENHRY and CDR2 SYGVKD. This CDR3 has 15 residues. For the CDR3, the DNA is TGTGCCACCAGTGAAGCGAGCGGGTACACAGATACGCAGTATTTT. Translated: CATSEASGYTDTQYF.

This clonotype was picked up many times. The V gene is TRBV11-2, the J gene TRBJ1-5; D is undetermined. This CDR3 has 17 amino acids. Between the trimmed V and J ends, which lost 3 bases and 4 bases, there was a span of 19 bases. Germline V gives CDR1 SGHAT, CDR2 FQNNGV. The CDR3 region is CASSFRPRRTENQPQHF. CDR3 coding DNA: TGTGCCAGCAGCTTCCGCCCACGTCGTACAGAGAATCAGCCCCAGCATTTT.

V and J are TRBV7-9 and TRBJ2-7; D possibly corresponds to TRBD2 (5 bases). The CDR3 consists of 13 residues. The germline CDR1 and CDR2 sequences are SEHNR and FQNEAQ (reference sequence). The V end lost 3 bases, the J end lost 3 bases, and 9 bases lay between the germline ends. This CDR3 is CASSFGGLYEQYF. CDR3 sequence (DNA): TGTGCCAGCAGCTTCGGCGGACTCTACGAGCAGTACTTC.

This clonotype was seen repeatedly, ten times or more. This chain joins TRBV29-1 and TRBJ1-3; TRBD1 agrees at 9 bases. From germline, CDR1 is SQVTM and CDR2 ANQGSEA. V lost 6 bases, J lost 0 bases, and 3 bases stayed unmatched. CDR3 length: 14 amino acids. The CDR3: CSVGQGTSGNTIYF. The CDR3 DNA reads TGCAGCGTCGGACAGGGGACCTCTGGAAACACCATATATTTT.

The table lists this clonotype with many counts. The chain joins TRBV5-5 to TRBJ2-3; the D gene is possibly TRBD2 (6 bases). V was cut by 1 base and J by 7 bases, with 13 bases left in between. Germline assignment: CDR1 SGHKS and CDR2 YYEKEE (reference sequence). The CDR3 length is 14 residues. CDR3 residues: CASSLSGDSYTQYF. The DNA of the CDR3 is TGTGCCAGCAGCTTGTCGGGGGACTCATATACGCAGTATTTT.

The rearrangement links TRBV28 to TRBJ1-3; D remains ambiguous. From germline, CDR1 is MDHEN and CDR2 SYDVKM. The V gene lost 4 bases and the J gene lost 0 bases, with 10 bases spanning the gap. The CDR3 spans 15 residues. The chain's CDR3 is CASSWKPGSGNTIYF. The CDR3 DNA sequence: TGTGCCAGCAGTTGGAAGCCTGGCTCTGGAAACACCATATATTTT.

Details on this clonotype: A much bigger clone sits one base away, suggesting this may be a read error. The genes are TRBV6-5 and TRBJ2-4; D might be TRBD2 (7 bases). The germline V gene has CDR1 MNHEY and CDR2 SVGAGI. CDR3 length equals 17 residues. The CDR3 DNA sequence: TGTGCCAACAGTTACTCGATGGCGGGGGCGGCCAAAAACATTCAGTACTTC. This gives the protein CANSYSMAGAAKNIQYF.

The chain has TRBV28 and TRBJ2-1; D is perhaps TRBD2 (5 bases). The CDR3 sequence is 15 residues long. Germline CDR1 is MDHEN and CDR2 is SYDVKM. V was shortened by 4 bases and J by 9 bases, with 19 bases between the two germline ends. CDR3 DNA sequence: TGTGCCAGCAGTTCTCCTAGCTGGGGAATCGGTGAGCAGTTCTTC. Its translation is CASSSPSWGIGEQFF.

Turning to this clonotype: Possible read error: a much larger clone is one base away. V usage is TRBV12-3 or TRBV12-4 and J usage is TRBJ2-7; a possible D gene is TRBD1 (6 bases). CDR3 length: 13 residues. Here the CDR3 DNA reads TGTGCCAGCAGTGTGCAGGGGCCCTACGGGCAGTACTTC. It codes for CASSVQGPYGQYF.